The 12 T cell receptor beta chains below were found in one sample sequenced in a study of radiotherapy plus CTLA-4 blockade in lung cancer. Measured with immunoSEQ multiplex PCR; TCRdb has only the in-frame clones, and not every one. Seen here are about 49,000 clones, about 88% observed once, and the top ten hold around 30%. The input for sequencing was peripheral blood, taken from a patient treated with radiotherapy plus ipilimumab. The receptors here all came from a human donor with non-small cell lung cancer whose response to radiotherapy plus ipilimumab could not be evaluated.

The CDR3 nucleotides are TGTGCCAGCAGCTTTAGCGGGAGGGGGCTGAGAGAGCAGTACTTC. Amino acid sequence: CASSFSGRGLREQYF. The chain uses TRBV7-2 and TRBJ2-7; the match to TRBD2 covers 11 bases. In germline, CDR1 is SGHTA, CDR2 FQGNSA. There are 15 residues in the CDR3. Trimming at V came to 3 bases and at J to 7 bases, leaving 8 bases not matched to a gene.

V is TRBV4-2 and J is TRBJ1-1, with a tentative D call TRBD1 (5 bases). Germline CDR1 and CDR2: LGHNA and YNFKEQ. The CDR3 runs 14 residues. V lost 1 base, J lost 1 base, and 7 bases lay in between. CDR3 bases: TGTGCCAGCAGCCAAGCAGGGAAGAACACTGAAGCTTTCTTT. This sequence encodes CASSQAGKNTEAFF.

The chain has TRBV7-9 and TRBJ1-1; no reliable D call. The CDR3 consists of 16 residues. Germline V gene lookup returns CDR1 SEHNR and CDR2 FQNEAQ (reference sequence). The V end was cut by 7 bases, the J end by 1 base, with 19 bases between. The DNA for the CDR3 is TGTGCCAGCACCCTGACCGGGAAGAAATCGAACACTGAAGCTTTCTTT. It is translated as CASTLTGKKSNTEAFF.

The chain carries TRBV7-8 and TRBJ2-7; perhaps TRBD1 as D (7 bases). CDR1 is SGHVS, CDR2 FQNEAQ, per germline. V lost 4 bases, J lost 3 bases, and 25 bases lay in between. The CDR3 sequence is 18 residues long. CDR3 amino acids: CASSSGVLEKGAIYEQYF. CDR3 coding DNA: TGTGCCAGCAGCTCGGGGGTGCTTGAGAAGGGGGCAATCTACGAGCAGTACTTC. The full variable domain, with the rest looked up from reference TRBV7-8 and TRBJ2-7, is GAGVSQSPRYKVAKRGQDVALRCDPISGHVSLFWYQQALGQGPEFLTYFQNEAQLDKSGLPSDRFFAERPEGSVSTLKIQRTQQEDSAVYLCASSSGVLEKGAIYEQYFGPGTRLTVT.

The V and J genes are TRBV6-6 and TRBJ2-3, with a tentative D call TRBD2 (5 bases). Germline V lookup: CDR1 MNHNY, CDR2 SVGAGI (reference sequence). The CDR3 is made up of 11 amino acids. V lost 10 bases to trimming and J lost 3 bases, with 8 bases between them. Here the CDR3 DNA reads TGTGCCATAGAGGGAACAGATACGCAGTATTTT. Translating gives CAIEGTDTQYF.

The chain has TRBV28 and TRBJ2-6; TRBD1 is a possible D gene (6 bases). Trimming cost V 5 bases and J 2 bases, with 10 bases left between them. The CDR3 totals 15 residues. The germline gives CDR1 MDHEN, CDR2 SYDVKM. The CDR3 DNA reads as TGTGCCAGCAGTACCAGGGGTCCTGGGGCCAACGTCCTGACTTTC. As protein: CASSTRGPGANVLTF.

The CDR3 here is CASSPREGERSGANVLTF. DNA of the CDR3: TGTGCCAGCAGCCCTAGAGAGGGAGAGCGATCTGGGGCCAACGTCCTGACTTTC. This chain uses TRBV7-2 with TRBJ2-6, with TRBD2 as a possible D gene (5 bases). V lost 5 bases to trimming and J lost 1 base, with 18 bases between them. This CDR3 is 18 amino acids long. CDR1 and CDR2 from the germline V gene are SGHTA and FQGNSA.

Comments on this clone: Other DNA sequences in the sample encode the same CDR3. The chain carries TRBV19 and TRBJ1-1; D is perhaps TRBD1 (5 bases). The CDR3 contains 13 residues. Trimming took off 3 bases at V and 1 base at J, with 6 bases between the two ends. The V gene's germline CDR1 is LNHDA and CDR2 SQIVND (reference sequence). The CDR3: CASSIRGNTEAFF. Here the CDR3 DNA reads TGTGCCAGTAGTATTAGGGGGAACACTGAAGCTTTCTTT. Full variable domain (missing parts from reference TRBV19 and TRBJ1-1): DGGITQSPKYLFRKEGQNVTLSCEQNLNHDAMYWYRQDPGQGLRLIYYSQIVNDFQKGDIAEGYSVSREKKESFPLTVTSAQKNPTAFYLCASSIRGNTEAFFGQGTRLTVV.

V and J are TRBV4-2 and TRBJ2-1; 8 positions agree with TRBD2. The germline V gene has CDR1 LGHNA and CDR2 YNFKEQ. The CDR3 is made up of 15 amino acids. Trimming cost V 6 bases and J 3 bases; bases outside gene matches: 7. The CDR3: CASSHTSGIYNEQFF. In DNA, the CDR3 is TGTGCCAGCAGTCATACTAGCGGCATCTACAATGAGCAGTTCTTC.

This chain links TRBV27 with TRBJ2-7; 14 bases are a match to TRBD2. J lost 3 bases, V lost 2 bases, and 3 bases had no gene match. The V gene's germline CDR1 is MNHEY and CDR2 SMNVEV (reference sequence). CDR3 length: 16 residues. CDR3 DNA: TGTGCCAGCAGTTTAAAGGGGACTAGCGGGAGCTACGAGCAGTACTTC. It encodes CASSLKGTSGSYEQYF.

The gene calls are TRBV7-2 and TRBJ2-3; TRBD2 is a possible D gene (5 bases). This CDR3 spans 17 amino acids. Germline loops: CDR1 SGHTA, CDR2 FQGNSA. Trimming shortened V by 0 bases and J by 5 bases, and 18 bases separated the two germline ends. The CDR3 coding sequence is TGTGCCAGCAGCTTAGCCGACTACATTGCTTCCGAAGATACGCAGTATTTT. Its protein is CASSLADYIASEDTQYF.

V gene TRBV7-2 combines with J gene TRBJ1-1; no firm D call. The CDR3 runs to 13 residues. V lost 3 bases and J lost 0, with 5 bases in between. CDR1 SGHTA and CDR2 FQGNSA come from the germline V gene. In DNA form, the CDR3 reads TGTGCCAGCAGCTTCGAGTTGAACACTGAAGCTTTCTTT. It codes for CASSFELNTEAFF.